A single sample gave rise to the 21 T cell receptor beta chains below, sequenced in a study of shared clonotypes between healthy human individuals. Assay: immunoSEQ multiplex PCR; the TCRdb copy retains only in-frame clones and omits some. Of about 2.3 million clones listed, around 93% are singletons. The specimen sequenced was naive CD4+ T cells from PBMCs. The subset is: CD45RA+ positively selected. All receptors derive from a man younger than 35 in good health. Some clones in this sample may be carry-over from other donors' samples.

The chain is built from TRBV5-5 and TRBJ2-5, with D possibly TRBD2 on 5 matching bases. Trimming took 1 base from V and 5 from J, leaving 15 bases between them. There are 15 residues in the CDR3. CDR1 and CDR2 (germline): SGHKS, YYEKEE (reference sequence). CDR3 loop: CASSLSGLASETQYF. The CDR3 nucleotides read TGTGCCAGCAGCTTGTCCGGGCTAGCCAGCGAGACCCAGTACTTC.

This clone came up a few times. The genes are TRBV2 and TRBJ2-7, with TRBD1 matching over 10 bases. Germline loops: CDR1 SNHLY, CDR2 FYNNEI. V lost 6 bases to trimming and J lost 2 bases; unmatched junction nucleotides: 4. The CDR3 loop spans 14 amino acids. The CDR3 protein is CASSNDRGPYEQYF. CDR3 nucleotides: TGTGCCAGCAGCAACGACAGGGGGCCCTACGAGCAGTACTTC.

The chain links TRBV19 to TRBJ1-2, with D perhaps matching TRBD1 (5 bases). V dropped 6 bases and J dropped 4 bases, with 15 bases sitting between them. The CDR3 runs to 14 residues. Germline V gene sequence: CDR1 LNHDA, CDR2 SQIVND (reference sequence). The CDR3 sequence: CASSVSQGTYGYTF. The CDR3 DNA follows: TGTGCCAGTAGCGTATCCCAGGGTACCTATGGCTACACCTTC.

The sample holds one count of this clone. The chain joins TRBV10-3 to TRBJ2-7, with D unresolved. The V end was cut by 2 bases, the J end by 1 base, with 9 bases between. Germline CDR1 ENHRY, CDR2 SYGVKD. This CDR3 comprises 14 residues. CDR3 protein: CAISEVLGSYEQYF. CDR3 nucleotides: TGTGCCATCAGTGAGGTCCTAGGTTCCTACGAGCAGTACTTC.

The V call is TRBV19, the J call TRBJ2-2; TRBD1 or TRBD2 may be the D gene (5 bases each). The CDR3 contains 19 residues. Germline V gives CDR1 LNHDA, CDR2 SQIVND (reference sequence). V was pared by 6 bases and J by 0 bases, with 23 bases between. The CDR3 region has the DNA TGTGCCAGTAGCCCTCAGTTCTTCCCGGGACGTACGAACACCGGGGAGCTGTTTTTT. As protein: CASSPQFFPGRTNTGELFF.

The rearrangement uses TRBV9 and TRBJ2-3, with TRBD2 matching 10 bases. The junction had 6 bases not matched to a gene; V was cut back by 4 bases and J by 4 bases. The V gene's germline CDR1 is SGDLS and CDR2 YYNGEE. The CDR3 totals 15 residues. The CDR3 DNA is TGTGCCAGCAGCCGCCTAGCGGGAGTGGCAGATACGCAGTATTTT. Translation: CASSRLAGVADTQYF. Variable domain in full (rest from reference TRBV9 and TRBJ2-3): DSGVTQTPKHLITATGQRVTLRCSPRSGDLSVYWYQQSLDQGLQFLIQYYNGEERAKGNILERFSAQQFPDLHSELNLSSLELGDSALYFCASSRLAGVADTQYFGPGTRLTVL.

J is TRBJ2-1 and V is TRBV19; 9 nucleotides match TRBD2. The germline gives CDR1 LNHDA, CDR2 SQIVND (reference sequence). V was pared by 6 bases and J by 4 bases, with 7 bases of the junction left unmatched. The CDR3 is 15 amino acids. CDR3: CASRLAGGPYNEQFF. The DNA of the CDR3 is TGTGCCAGTAGGCTGGCGGGAGGGCCTTACAATGAGCAGTTCTTC.

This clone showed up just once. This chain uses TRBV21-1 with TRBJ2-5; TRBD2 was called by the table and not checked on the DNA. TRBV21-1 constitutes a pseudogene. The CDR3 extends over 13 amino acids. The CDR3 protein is CASSLTSGETQYF. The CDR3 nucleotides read TGTGCCAGCAGCCTAACTAGTGGAGAGACCCAGTACTTC.

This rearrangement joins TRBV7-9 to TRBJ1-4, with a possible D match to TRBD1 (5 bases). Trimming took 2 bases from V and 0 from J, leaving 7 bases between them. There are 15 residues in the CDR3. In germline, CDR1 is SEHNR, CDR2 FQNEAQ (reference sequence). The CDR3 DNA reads TGTGCCAGCAGCTTAATGACAGCAACTAATGAAAAACTGTTTTTT. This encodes CASSLMTATNEKLFF.

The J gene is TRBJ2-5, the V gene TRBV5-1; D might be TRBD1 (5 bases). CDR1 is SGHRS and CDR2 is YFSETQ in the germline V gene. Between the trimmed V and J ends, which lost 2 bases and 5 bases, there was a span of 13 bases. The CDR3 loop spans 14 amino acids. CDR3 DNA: TGCGCCAGCAGCTTCCAGGGCCTTTTGGAGACCCAGTACTTC. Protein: CASSFQGLLETQYF.

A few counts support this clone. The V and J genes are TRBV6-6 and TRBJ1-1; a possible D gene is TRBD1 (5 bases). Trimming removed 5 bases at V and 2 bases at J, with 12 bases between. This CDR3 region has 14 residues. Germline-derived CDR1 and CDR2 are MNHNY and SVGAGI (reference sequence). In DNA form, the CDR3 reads TGTGCCAGCAGTCGGGAGGGGCTAAACACTGAAGCTTTCTTT. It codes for CASSREGLNTEAFF.

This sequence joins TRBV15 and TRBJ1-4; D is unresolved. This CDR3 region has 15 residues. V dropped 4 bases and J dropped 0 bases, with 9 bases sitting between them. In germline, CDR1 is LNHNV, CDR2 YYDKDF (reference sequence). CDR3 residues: CATSTRSATNEKLFF. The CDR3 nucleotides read TGTGCCACCAGCACACGGAGCGCAACTAATGAAAAACTGTTTTTT. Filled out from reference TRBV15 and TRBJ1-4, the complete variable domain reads DAMVIQNPRYQVTQFGKPVTLSCSQTLNHNVMYWYQQKSSQAPKLLFHYYDKDFNNEADTPDNFQSRRPNTSFCFLDIRSPGLGDTAMYLCATSTRSATNEKLFFGSGTQLSVL.

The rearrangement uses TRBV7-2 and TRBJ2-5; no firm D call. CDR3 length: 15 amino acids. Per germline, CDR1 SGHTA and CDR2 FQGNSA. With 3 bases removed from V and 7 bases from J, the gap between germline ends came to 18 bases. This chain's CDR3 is CASSFDPDGKRTQYF. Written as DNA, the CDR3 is TGTGCCAGCAGCTTCGACCCGGACGGTAAGAGGACCCAGTACTTC.

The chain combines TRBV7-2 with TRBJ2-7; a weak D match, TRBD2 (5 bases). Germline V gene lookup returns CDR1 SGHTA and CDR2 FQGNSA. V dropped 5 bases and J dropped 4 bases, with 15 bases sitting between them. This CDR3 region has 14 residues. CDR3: CASSPPGGRYEQYF. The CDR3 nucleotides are TGTGCCAGCAGCCCGCCTGGAGGCCGGTACGAGCAGTACTTC.

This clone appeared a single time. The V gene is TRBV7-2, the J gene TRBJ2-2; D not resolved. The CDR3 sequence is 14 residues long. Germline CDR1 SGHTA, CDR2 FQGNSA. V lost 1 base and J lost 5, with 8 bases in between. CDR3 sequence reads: CASSLVPPTGELFF. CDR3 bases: TGTGCCAGCAGCTTAGTTCCTCCGACCGGGGAGCTGTTTTTT. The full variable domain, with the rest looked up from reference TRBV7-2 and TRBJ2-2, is GAGVSQSPSNKVTEKGKDVELRCDPISGHTALYWYRQSLGQGLEFLIYFQGNSAPDKSGLPSDRFSAERTGGSVSTLTIQRTQQEDSAVYLCASSLVPPTGELFFGEGSRLTVL.

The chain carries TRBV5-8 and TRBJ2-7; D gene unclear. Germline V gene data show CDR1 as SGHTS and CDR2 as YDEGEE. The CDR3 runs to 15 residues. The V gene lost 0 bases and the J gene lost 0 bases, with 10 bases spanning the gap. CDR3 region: CASSLGSASSYEQYF. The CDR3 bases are TGTGCCAGCAGCTTGGGGTCAGCGAGCTCCTACGAGCAGTACTTC.

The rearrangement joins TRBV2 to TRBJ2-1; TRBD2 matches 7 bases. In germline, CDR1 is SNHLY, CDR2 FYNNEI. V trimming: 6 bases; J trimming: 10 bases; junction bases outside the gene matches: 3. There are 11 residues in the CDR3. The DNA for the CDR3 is TGTGCCAGCAGCCCGGGAGGCGAGCAGTTCTTC. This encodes CASSPGGEQFF. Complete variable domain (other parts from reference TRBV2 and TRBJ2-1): EPEVTQTPSHQVTQMGQEVILRCVPISNHLYFYWYRQILGQKVEFLVSFYNNEISEKSEIFDDQFSVERPDGSNFTLKIRSTKLEDSAMYFCASSPGGEQFFGPGTRLTVL.

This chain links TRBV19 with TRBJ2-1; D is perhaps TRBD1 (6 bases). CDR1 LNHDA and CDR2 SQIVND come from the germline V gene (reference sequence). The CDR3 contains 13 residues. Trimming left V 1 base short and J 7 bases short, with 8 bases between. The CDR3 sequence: CASSIVRGNEQFF. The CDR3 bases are TGTGCCAGTAGTATAGTTAGGGGGAATGAGCAGTTCTTC.

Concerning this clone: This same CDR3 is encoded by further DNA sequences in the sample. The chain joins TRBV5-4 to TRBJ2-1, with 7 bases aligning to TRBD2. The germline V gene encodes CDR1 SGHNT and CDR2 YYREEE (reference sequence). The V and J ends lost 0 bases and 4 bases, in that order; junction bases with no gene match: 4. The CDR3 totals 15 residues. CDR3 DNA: TGTGCCAGCAGCTTGGCTAGCGGTGGGTACAATGAGCAGTTCTTC. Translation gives CASSLASGGYNEQFF.

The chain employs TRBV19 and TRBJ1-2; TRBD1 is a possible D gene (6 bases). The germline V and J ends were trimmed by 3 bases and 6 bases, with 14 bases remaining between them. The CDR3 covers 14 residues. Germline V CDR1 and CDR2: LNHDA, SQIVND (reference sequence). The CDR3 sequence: CASSISQGIDGYTF. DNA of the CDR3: TGTGCCAGTAGTATTTCACAGGGTATTGATGGCTACACCTTC. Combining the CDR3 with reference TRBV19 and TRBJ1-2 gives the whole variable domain DGGITQSPKYLFRKEGQNVTLSCEQNLNHDAMYWYRQDPGQGLRLIYYSQIVNDFQKGDIAEGYSVSREKKESFPLTVTSAQKNPTAFYLCASSISQGIDGYTFGSGTRLTVV.

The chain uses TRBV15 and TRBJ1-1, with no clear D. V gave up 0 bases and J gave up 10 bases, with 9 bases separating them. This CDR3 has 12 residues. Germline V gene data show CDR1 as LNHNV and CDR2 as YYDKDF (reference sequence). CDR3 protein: CATSRDFGVAFF. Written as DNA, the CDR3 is TGTGCCACCAGCAGAGATTTCGGTGTAGCTTTCTTT.